This T cell receptor (beta chain) originates from a study of OX40 agonist ivuxolimab in advanced cancers. As concerns this clone: Its antigen is undetermined.

Sequencing used immunoSEQ multiplex PCR; TCRdb keeps in-frame clones, though not all of them. The sample includes approximately 70,000 clones, around 85% of them seen just once. Trimming cost V 4 bases and J 2 bases, with 17 bases left between them. Germline V CDR1 and CDR2: GTSNPN, SVGIG (reference sequence). The CDR3 is 15 residues long. Study findings and constraints: Among T cells, CD8+ cells averaged more expanded clones than CD4+ cells.

This specimen was CD4+ or CD8+ T cells sorted from blood, taken in a trial of the OX40 agonist ivuxolimab. The clonotype originates from an adult with an advanced solid tumor such as melanoma, head and neck, liver or kidney cancer. The rearrangement joins TRBV30 to TRBJ1-2, with D tentatively TRBD1 (6 bases). The CDR3 here is CAWKRRGQVNYGYTF. CDR3 nucleotide sequence: TGTGCCTGGAAAAGGCGGGGACAAGTAAACTATGGCTACACCTTC.